The 29 T cell receptor beta chains reported below all come from one sample, sequenced in a study of blood T cell repertoires in COVID-19 (TCRdb year 2020). The library was prepared using the immunoSEQ multiplex PCR assay. The immuneACCESS repertoire file appears here via TCRdb, limited to in-frame rearrangements. These files lack a portion of the clones; in checked studies, under half of the deficit traces to unresolved V genes, and the cause of the others is not known. Counted in this sample were about 100,000 clones; roughly nine tenths of them appeared once. Roughly 6% of the sample is in the top ten clones. Sequences were obtained from peripheral blood. These receptors were obtained from a human donor in a cohort sampled during active COVID-19.

The CDR3 DNA reads TGTGCCAGCAGCTCCGGACTAACCTCCTACGAGCAGTACTTC. Translation gives CASSSGLTSYEQYF. This chain uses TRBV5-4 with TRBJ2-7, with D tentatively TRBD2 (6 bases). The CDR3 length is 14 residues. Trimming left V 3 bases short and J 0 bases short, with 10 bases between. The V gene's germline CDR1 is SGHNT and CDR2 YYREEE (reference sequence).

J is TRBJ1-1 and V is TRBV7-9; TRBD1 aligns across 10 bases. Germline V CDR1 and CDR2: SEHNR, FQNEAQ (reference sequence). The CDR3 consists of 14 residues. Trimming at V came to 10 bases and at J to 3 bases, leaving 8 bases not matched to a gene. This CDR3 reads CATRQGAPDTEAFF. CDR3 coding DNA: TGTGCCACCCGACAGGGGGCGCCCGACACTGAAGCTTTCTTT.

The J gene is TRBJ1-4, the V gene TRBV6-4, with a tentative D call TRBD1 (5 bases). Germline V gene lookup returns CDR1 MRHNA and CDR2 SNTAGT. Trimming stripped 2 bases from V and 8 bases from J, with 15 bases between. This CDR3 contains 15 residues. CDR3 DNA sequence: TGTGCCAGCAGTGACCGGGGGGGGAGACCAGAAAAACTGTTTTTT. Protein: CASSDRGGRPEKLFF.

The V gene is TRBV10-1, the J gene TRBJ2-2; D is unclear. The CDR3 is made up of 14 amino acids. V lost 2 bases and J 4 bases, leaving 8 bases between the germline ends. Germline V gene lookup returns CDR1 WNHNN and CDR2 SYGVQD (reference sequence). The CDR3 loop is CASSEDSRTGELFF. The CDR3 DNA reads as TGCGCCAGCAGTGAGGACTCCCGCACCGGGGAGCTGTTTTTT.

The rearrangement uses TRBV30 and TRBJ2-3; possibly TRBD2 for D (5 bases). The CDR3 length is 13 residues. With 2 bases removed from V and 3 bases from J, the gap between germline ends came to 9 bases. Germline V gene sequence: CDR1 GTSNPN, CDR2 SVGIG (reference sequence). The CDR3 loop is CAWSSVATDTQYF. CDR3 sequence (DNA): TGTGCCTGGAGTTCGGTAGCGACAGATACGCAGTATTTT.

The gene calls are TRBV6-5 and TRBJ2-7; 8 nucleotides line up with TRBD1. V lost 4 bases and J lost 1; bases outside the gene matches: 3. Germline V gene data show CDR1 as MNHEY and CDR2 as SVGAGI. CDR3 length equals 14 residues. The CDR3 sequence is CASSSGTGSYEQYF. CDR3 coding DNA: TGTGCCAGCAGTTCCGGGACAGGTTCCTACGAGCAGTACTTC.

The gene calls are TRBV4-1 and TRBJ2-7; no reliable D call. This CDR3 is 12 amino acids long. Trimming removed 7 bases at V and 6 bases at J, with 13 bases between. In germline, CDR1 is MGHRA, CDR2 YSYEKL. The CDR3 here is CASNHPSGEQYF. The CDR3 bases are TGCGCCAGCAACCACCCTTCGGGCGAGCAGTACTTC.

The V call is TRBV9, the J call TRBJ1-4, with TRBD1 matching 9 bases. The CDR3 totals 13 residues. Germline CDR1 SGDLS, CDR2 YYNGEE. With V trimmed by 3 bases and J by 11 bases, 5 bases remained unmatched. The DNA of the CDR3 is TGTGCCAGCAGCGAGGGGGACAGGGCCAAACTGTTTTTT. Protein: CASSEGDRAKLFF. Complete variable domain (other parts from reference TRBV9 and TRBJ1-4): DSGVTQTPKHLITATGQRVTLRCSPRSGDLSVYWYQQSLDQGLQFLIQYYNGEERAKGNILERFSAQQFPDLHSELNLSSLELGDSALYFCASSEGDRAKLFFGSGTQLSVL.

The V and J genes are TRBV7-9 and TRBJ2-3, with 8 nucleotides matching TRBD2. The CDR3 runs 15 residues. Germline CDR1 and CDR2: SEHNR and FQNEAQ (reference sequence). V shed 6 bases and J 5 bases; nucleotides not matched to a gene: 10. The CDR3 DNA sequence: TGTGCCAGCAGTCCTAGAGCGGGAGATATAGATACGCAGTATTTT. Translation: CASSPRAGDIDTQYF.

The V and J genes are TRBV7-7 and TRBJ2-1; TRBD2 matches at 16 bases. V lost 2 bases and J lost 9; bases outside the gene matches: 10. The CDR3 loop spans 18 amino acids. Germline V gives CDR1 SSHAT, CDR2 FNYEAQ (reference sequence). CDR3 DNA: TGTGCCAGCAGCTTAACTACCGGGACTAGCGGGAGGGTAGGTGAGCAGTTCTTC. This translates into CASSLTTGTSGRVGEQFF.

This clone occurred a few times. V usage is TRBV2 and J usage is TRBJ1-5; D is uncertain. Trimming removed 7 bases at V and 5 bases at J, with 15 bases between. Germline values: CDR1 SNHLY, CDR2 FYNNEI. The CDR3 totals 14 residues. CDR3 nucleotides: TGTGCCAGCACCCAAGATGGACTATATCAGCCCCAGCATTTT. Its translation: CASTQDGLYQPQHF.

The V call is TRBV6-5, the J call TRBJ2-1, with 13 bases that match TRBD2. Unmatched junction bases numbered 7, after V lost 5 bases and J lost 9 bases. The CDR3 contains 15 residues. Germline V gives CDR1 MNHEY, CDR2 SVGAGI. The chain's CDR3 is CASSPRTSGSFEQFF. For the CDR3, the DNA is TGTGCCAGCAGTCCCCGGACTAGCGGGAGCTTTGAGCAGTTCTTC.

Only one count was recorded for this clone. This sequence joins TRBV29-1 and TRBJ1-2; D may be TRBD1 (6 bases). Germline V lookup: CDR1 SQVTM, CDR2 ANQGSEA. The CDR3 covers 13 residues. V was pared by 7 bases and J by 6 bases, with 18 bases between. CDR3 region: CSASIQGNNGYTF. The CDR3 nucleotides are TGCAGCGCAAGTATACAGGGAAACAATGGCTACACCTTC.

The rearrangement uses TRBV11-2 and TRBJ1-2, with D perhaps TRBD1 (6 bases). This CDR3 has 17 amino acids. Trimming cost V 4 bases and J 3 bases, with 21 bases left between them. Germline loops: CDR1 SGHAT, CDR2 FQNNGV. The CDR3 bases are TGTGCCAGCAGCTCCTTAGTGGGCGAGAGGACAGACTATGGCTACACCTTC. Amino acids: CASSSLVGERTDYGYTF.

V is TRBV18 and J is TRBJ1-4; the D is unclear. Trimming stripped 3 bases from V and 2 bases from J, with 7 bases between. The CDR3 loop spans 14 amino acids. Germline CDR1 is KGHSH and CDR2 is LQKENI. The chain's CDR3 is CASSPTGTNEKLFF. CDR3 coding DNA: TGTGCCAGCTCACCGACGGGGACTAATGAAAAACTGTTTTTT.

This chain joins TRBV4-3 and TRBJ2-3; 9 nucleotides line up with TRBD1. There are 18 residues in the CDR3. Germline assignment: CDR1 LGHNA and CDR2 YSLEER. V was pared by 0 bases and J by 4 bases, with 11 bases of the junction left unmatched. CDR3 amino acids: CASSQDLRGTGTADTQYF. For the CDR3, the DNA is TGCGCCAGCAGCCAAGATCTGAGGGGGACAGGGACGGCAGATACGCAGTATTTT.

This rearrangement joins TRBV28 to TRBJ2-7, with TRBD2 as a possible D gene (6 bases). Trimming left V 7 bases short and J 2 bases short, with 12 bases between. Germline V gene lookup returns CDR1 MDHEN and CDR2 SYDVKM. The CDR3 has 13 amino acids. CDR3 sequence (DNA): TGTGCCAGCAATGGGGACTTAACCTACGAGCAGTACTTC. This encodes CASNGDLTYEQYF.

This clone has just one count. This rearrangement joins TRBV5-1 to TRBJ2-7; D possibly corresponds to TRBD1 (5 bases). Germline V CDR1 and CDR2: SGHRS, YFSETQ. Trimming cost V 3 bases and J 3 bases, with 16 bases left between them. CDR3 length: 15 amino acids. The CDR3 sequence is CASSSERTPNYEQYF. CDR3 coding DNA: TGCGCCAGCAGCTCAGAAAGGACACCAAACTACGAGCAGTACTTC. Full variable domain (rest looked up from reference TRBV5-1 and TRBJ2-7): KAGVTQTPRYLIKTRGQQVTLSCSPISGHRSVSWYQQTPGQGLQFLFEYFSETQRNKGNFPGRFSGRQFSNSRSEMNVSTLELGDSALYLCASSSERTPNYEQYFGPGTRLTVT.

This clone was seen a handful of times. The rearrangement links TRBV7-8 to TRBJ1-3; 8 bases agree with TRBD1. The CDR3 has 18 residues. V was pared by 0 bases and J by 0 bases, with 7 bases of the junction left unmatched. Germline V gene data show CDR1 as SGHVS and CDR2 as FQNEAQ. The CDR3 reads CASSLAPAGQGSGNTIYF. CDR3 coding DNA: TGTGCCAGCAGCTTAGCGCCCGCAGGACAGGGCTCTGGAAACACCATATATTTT. Drawing the rest from reference TRBV7-8 and TRBJ1-3, the complete variable domain is GAGVSQSPRYKVAKRGQDVALRCDPISGHVSLFWYQQALGQGPEFLTYFQNEAQLDKSGLPSDRFFAERPEGSVSTLKIQRTQQEDSAVYLCASSLAPAGQGSGNTIYFGEGSWLTVV.

V gene TRBV14 combines with J gene TRBJ2-1; 13 nucleotides line up with TRBD2. V lost 5 bases and J lost 7; bases outside the gene matches: 14. CDR1 and CDR2 (germline): SGHDN, FVKESK. CDR3 length: 18 residues. The CDR3 sequence: CASSSFGLAGVEGNEQFF. DNA of the CDR3: TGTGCCAGCAGCAGTTTCGGACTAGCGGGAGTGGAGGGGAATGAGCAGTTCTTC.

This chain connects TRBV28 to TRBJ2-2; D gene unclear. This CDR3 is 15 amino acids long. Deletions cut 6 bases from V and 5 bases from J, with 16 bases between. Germline CDR1 is MDHEN and CDR2 is SYDVKM. Here the CDR3 DNA reads TGTGCCAGCAGCCCACCCGACTCTTCGACCGGGGAGCTGTTTTTT. Amino acid sequence: CASSPPDSSTGELFF.

The gene calls are TRBV28 and TRBJ1-1; TRBD1 matches at 7 bases. Germline CDR1 reads MDHEN; CDR2 reads SYDVKM. V shed 5 bases, J shed 10 bases, and the junction held 4 bases outside the gene matches. The CDR3 is 11 residues long. The CDR3 protein is CASSEGARAFF. CDR3 nucleotides: TGTGCCAGCAGTGAGGGGGCAAGAGCTTTCTTT.

This clone was recorded only once. V gene TRBV6-2 or TRBV6-3 combines with J gene TRBJ1-2; possible D gene TRBD1, 6 bases. CDR3 length: 14 amino acids. Germline CDR1 reads MNHEY; CDR2 reads SVGEGT. V lost 6 bases and J lost 3, with 14 bases in between. CDR3 sequence reads: CASSYYTGHYGYTF. DNA of the CDR3: TGTGCCAGCAGCTATTATACAGGGCACTATGGCTACACCTTC.

J is TRBJ2-7 and V is TRBV5-1; 11 bases align to TRBD2. The trim removed 0 bases at V and 7 bases at J, leaving 9 bases unmatched. Germline values: CDR1 SGHRS, CDR2 YFSETQ. The CDR3 extends over 16 amino acids. Here the CDR3 reads CASSLESSGRAGEQYF. The CDR3 DNA reads as TGCGCCAGCAGCTTGGAGAGTAGCGGGAGGGCCGGTGAGCAGTACTTC.

The chain employs TRBV29-1 and TRBJ2-1, with D possibly TRBD2 on 6 matching bases. V was clipped by 3 bases and J by 3 bases, with 15 bases between them. Per the germline V gene, CDR1 is SQVTM and CDR2 is ANQGSEA. The CDR3 has 15 residues. The CDR3 bases are TGCAGCGTTGACGAGGTGGGGGGTGTCTACAATGAGCAGTTCTTC. Translation gives CSVDEVGGVYNEQFF.

V usage is TRBV6-1 and J usage is TRBJ2-4; TRBD2 aligns across 8 bases. CDR1 and CDR2 from the germline V gene are MNHNS and SASEGT. Trimming took 3 bases from V and 9 from J; bases not matched to a gene: 16. The CDR3 has 17 amino acids. In DNA form, the CDR3 reads TGTGCCAGCAGTGAGATTTACAAGCGGACTAGCAGTGCCATTCAGTACTTC. It yields the protein CASSEIYKRTSSAIQYF.

The sample holds one count of this clone. The V and J genes are TRBV6-6 and TRBJ2-7; 7 bases are a match to TRBD1. From germline, CDR1 is MNHNY and CDR2 SVGAGI (reference sequence). V trimming: 2 bases; J trimming: 3 bases; junction bases outside the gene matches: 4. The CDR3 contains 14 residues. In DNA, the CDR3 is TGTGCCAGCAGTTACCGGGACAGTCTCTACGAGCAGTACTTC. It is translated as CASSYRDSLYEQYF.

DNA of the CDR3: TGTGCCAGCAGGGGAGACCGGGACAGAGACACCGGGGAGCTGTTTTTT. The encoded protein is CASRGDRDRDTGELFF. The V gene is TRBV9, the J gene TRBJ2-2; 7 bases map to TRBD1. J lost 3 bases, V lost 5 bases, and 10 bases had no gene match. Per germline, CDR1 SGDLS and CDR2 YYNGEE. CDR3 size: 16 residues.

V and J are TRBV5-4 and TRBJ2-7; D is ambiguous. CDR1 SGHNT and CDR2 YYREEE come from the germline V gene (reference sequence). The CDR3 has 13 amino acids. Trimming took off 1 base at V and 2 bases at J, with 7 bases between the two ends. The CDR3, as DNA: TGTGCCAGCAGCTTGAATGGGCCCTACGAGCAGTACTTC. Translated: CASSLNGPYEQYF.